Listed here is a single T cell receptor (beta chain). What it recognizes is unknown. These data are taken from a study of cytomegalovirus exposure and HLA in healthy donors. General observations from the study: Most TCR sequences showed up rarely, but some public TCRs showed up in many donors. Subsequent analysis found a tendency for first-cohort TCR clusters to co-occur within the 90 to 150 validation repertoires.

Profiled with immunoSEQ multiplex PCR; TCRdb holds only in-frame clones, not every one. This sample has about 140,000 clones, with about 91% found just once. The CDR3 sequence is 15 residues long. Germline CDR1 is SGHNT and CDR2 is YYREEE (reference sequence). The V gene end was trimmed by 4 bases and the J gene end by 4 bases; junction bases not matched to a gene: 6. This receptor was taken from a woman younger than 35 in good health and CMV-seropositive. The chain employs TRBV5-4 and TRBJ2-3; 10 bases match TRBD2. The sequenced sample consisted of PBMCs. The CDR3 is CASSAPGLASDTQYF. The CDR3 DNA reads TGTGCCAGCAGCGCACCGGGACTAGCGTCAGATACGCAGTATTTT. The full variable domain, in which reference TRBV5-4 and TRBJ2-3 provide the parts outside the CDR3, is ETGVTQSPTHLIKTRGQQVTLRCSSQSGHNTVSWYQQALGQGPQFIFQYYREEENGRGNFPPRFSGLQFPNYSSELNVNALELDDSALYLCASSAPGLASDTQYFGPGTRLTVL.